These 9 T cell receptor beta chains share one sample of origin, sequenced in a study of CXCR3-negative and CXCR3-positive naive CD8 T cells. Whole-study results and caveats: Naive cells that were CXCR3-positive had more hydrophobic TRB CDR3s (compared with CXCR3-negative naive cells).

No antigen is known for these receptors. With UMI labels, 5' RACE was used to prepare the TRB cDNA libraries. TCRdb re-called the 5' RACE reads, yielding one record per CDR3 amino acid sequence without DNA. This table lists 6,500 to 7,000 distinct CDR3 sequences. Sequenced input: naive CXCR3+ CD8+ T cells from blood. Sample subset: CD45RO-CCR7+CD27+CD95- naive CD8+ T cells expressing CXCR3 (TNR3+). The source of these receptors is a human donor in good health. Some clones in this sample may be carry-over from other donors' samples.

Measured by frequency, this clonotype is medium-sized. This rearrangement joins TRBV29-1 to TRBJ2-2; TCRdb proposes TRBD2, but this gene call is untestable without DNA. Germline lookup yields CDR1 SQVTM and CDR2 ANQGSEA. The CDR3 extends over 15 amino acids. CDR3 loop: CSVEDGGRNTGELFF.

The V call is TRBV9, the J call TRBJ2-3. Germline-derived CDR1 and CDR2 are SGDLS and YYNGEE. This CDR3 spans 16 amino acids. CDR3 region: CASSVDLGASTDTQYF.

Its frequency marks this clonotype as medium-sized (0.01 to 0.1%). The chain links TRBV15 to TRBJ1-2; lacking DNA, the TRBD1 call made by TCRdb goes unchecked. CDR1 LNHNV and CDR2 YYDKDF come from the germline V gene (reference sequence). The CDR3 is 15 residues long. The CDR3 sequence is CATTSDRTTNYGYTF.

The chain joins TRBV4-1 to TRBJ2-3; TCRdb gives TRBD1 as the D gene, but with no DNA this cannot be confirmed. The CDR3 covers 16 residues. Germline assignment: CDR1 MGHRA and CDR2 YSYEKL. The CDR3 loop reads CASSQGGRGGTDTQYF.

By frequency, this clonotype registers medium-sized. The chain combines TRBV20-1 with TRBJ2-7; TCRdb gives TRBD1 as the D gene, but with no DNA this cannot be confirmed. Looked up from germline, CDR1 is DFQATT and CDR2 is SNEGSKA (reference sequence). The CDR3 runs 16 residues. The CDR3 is CSASELGTPDGYEQYF.

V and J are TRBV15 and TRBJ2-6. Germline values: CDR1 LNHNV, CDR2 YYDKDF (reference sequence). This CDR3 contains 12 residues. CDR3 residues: CATSRVTNVLTF.

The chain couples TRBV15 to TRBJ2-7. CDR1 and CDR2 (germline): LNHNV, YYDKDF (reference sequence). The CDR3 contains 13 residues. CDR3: CATSRGRSYEQYF.

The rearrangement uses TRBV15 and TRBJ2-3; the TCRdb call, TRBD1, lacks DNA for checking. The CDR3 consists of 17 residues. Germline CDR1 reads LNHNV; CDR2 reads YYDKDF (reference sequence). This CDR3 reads CATSSPGGWDLTDTQYF.

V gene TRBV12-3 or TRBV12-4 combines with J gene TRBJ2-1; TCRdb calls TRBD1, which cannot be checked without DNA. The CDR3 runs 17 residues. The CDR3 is CASSGPGPDSYYNEQFF.